The sequence of this T cell receptor beta chain was determined in a study of T cells expressing NK-cell markers. The wider study: Sorted CD3+CD56-NKG2C+, CD3+CD56+NKG2C- and CD3+CD56+NKG2C+ T cells were the source of the TCR beta repertoires. Seven of the eight sequenced donors were classified as HCMV-seropositive, and one was classified as seronegative. Broader study findings: A handful of donors showed these clonotypes also leading the CD3+CD56-NKG2C+ fraction.

CDR3 size: 17 residues. With respect to this clonotype: Its antigen is not identified.

The cDNA for TCR beta came from 5'RACE template switching with UMIs. TCRdb reanalyzed the 5' RACE reads and collapses them to one entry per CDR3 protein, without DNA. This listing includes 550,000 to 600,000 distinct CDR3 sequences. The sequence was collected from a young man in good health. Sequencing used blood T cells: a sorted CD56 or NKG2C T cell subset, CD4+ or CD8+ T cells, or bulk PBMC T cells (not recorded which). The V gene is TRBV12-3 or TRBV12-4, the J gene TRBJ1-1. CDR3: CASSFPFRVSSNTEAFF.